This T cell receptor (beta chain) was sequenced for a study of cytomegalovirus exposure and HLA in healthy donors. Notes on the study in general: The Asian-associated ancestry cluster reportedly had fewer N-insertions than the roughly 670-donor mean in a later analysis. In an earlier analysis, productive rearrangement rates for most beta V segments clustered near 87% or 30%. A later analysis revealed that TCR association rates differed between HLA loci, peaking at DRB1 and bottoming out at HLA-C.

Looked up from germline, CDR1 is SEHNR and CDR2 is FQNEAQ (reference sequence). Trimming took 2 bases from V and 8 from J, leaving 9 bases between them. CDR3 size: 12 residues. As for this clone: What it recognizes is unknown.

The PCR made use of 60 Vbeta and 13 Jbeta primers. Libraries were prepared by immunoSEQ multiplex PCR; TCRdb keeps only in-frame clonotypes and omits some of them. The sample carries around 140,000 clones, approximately 71% recorded once. The sample was PBMCs. The chain joins TRBV7-9 to TRBJ1-1, with D maybe TRBD1 (5 bases). This receptor was taken from a woman aged 60-75 years in good health and CMV-seronegative. The CDR3 loop is CASSLSHREAFF. DNA of the CDR3: TGTGCCAGCAGCTTATCCCACAGGGAAGCTTTCTTT. The full variable domain, with the rest looked up from reference TRBV7-9 and TRBJ1-1, is DTGVSQNPRHKITKRGQNVTFRCDPISEHNRLYWYRQTLGQGPEFLTYFQNEAQLEKSRLLSDRFSAERPKGSFSTLEIQRTEQGDSAMYLCASSLSHREAFFGQGTRLTVV.